Listed here are 27 T cell receptor beta chains from one sample, sequenced in a study of T cell responses to AZD1222 COVID-19 vaccine. Libraries were prepared by immunoSEQ multiplex PCR; TCRdb keeps only in-frame clonotypes and omits some of them. The sample comprises about 130,000 clones, 70% to 90% of which are singletons, and 1.5% to 1.9% rests with the top ten. The sequenced sample was peripheral blood, obtained on day 0 of AZD1222 vaccination. The source of these receptors is an adult in good health.

The chain recombines TRBV28 with TRBJ2-7; D is unresolved. CDR3 length: 14 residues. V lost 6 bases and J 2 bases, leaving 14 bases between the germline ends. Looked up from germline, CDR1 is MDHEN and CDR2 is SYDVKM. The CDR3 spells CASSLSRGAYEQYF. For the CDR3, the DNA is TGTGCCAGCAGCCTCAGTCGCGGAGCCTACGAGCAGTACTTC. The full variable domain, rest sourced from reference TRBV28 and TRBJ2-7, is DVKVTQSSRYLVKRTGEKVFLECVQDMDHENMFWYRQDPGLGLRLIYFSYDVKMKEKGDIPEGYSVSREKKERFSLILESASTNQTSMYLCASSLSRGAYEQYFGPGTRLTVT.

The chain is built from TRBV29-1 and TRBJ2-2; D ambiguous. The germline V gene encodes CDR1 SQVTM and CDR2 ANQGSEA. The CDR3 spans 13 residues. V gave up 4 bases and J gave up 4 bases, with 10 bases separating them. The CDR3 protein is CSVAASRTGELFF. The CDR3 bases are TGCAGCGTTGCGGCTAGTCGCACCGGGGAGCTGTTTTTT.

This clone was seen only once. The chain joins TRBV19 to TRBJ2-1; 12 nucleotides match TRBD2. The CDR3 is 18 residues long. CDR1 is LNHDA, CDR2 SQIVND, per germline (reference sequence). With V trimmed by 5 bases and J by 0 bases, 8 bases remained unmatched. The CDR3 is CASSPGLAGPRSYNEQFF. The CDR3 region has the DNA TGTGCCAGTAGTCCGGGACTAGCGGGCCCTCGCTCCTACAATGAGCAGTTCTTC.

The chain has TRBV10-2 and TRBJ2-1; 7 bases are shared with TRBD1. Per germline, CDR1 WSHSY and CDR2 SAAADI. The CDR3 runs 16 residues. V gave up 4 bases and J gave up 2 bases; unmatched junction bases: 8. The CDR3 nucleotides read TGCGCCAGCAGTGCCACCGGGACAGTGGCCTACAATGAGCAGTTCTTC. Translation gives CASSATGTVAYNEQFF.

V is TRBV5-1 and J is TRBJ2-2, with D unresolved. V lost 3 bases to trimming and J lost 4 bases, with 10 bases between them. CDR1 and CDR2 (germline): SGHRS, YFSETQ. CDR3 length equals 14 residues. The CDR3 sequence is CASSSALSTGELFF. The CDR3, as DNA: TGCGCCAGCAGCTCCGCCTTGAGCACCGGGGAGCTGTTTTTT. The whole variable domain, filled in from reference TRBV5-1 and TRBJ2-2, reads KAGVTQTPRYLIKTRGQQVTLSCSPISGHRSVSWYQQTPGQGLQFLFEYFSETQRNKGNFPGRFSGRQFSNSRSEMNVSTLELGDSALYLCASSSALSTGELFFGEGSRLTVL.

The chain recombines TRBV6-5 with TRBJ2-3; TRBD2 is a possible D gene (6 bases). Looked up from germline, CDR1 is MNHEY and CDR2 is SVGAGI. The CDR3 is 13 residues long. Trimming stripped 8 bases from V and 10 bases from J, with 19 bases between. The CDR3 coding sequence is TGTGCCAGCCGCAACCCTAGCGCACGTGCGCAGTATTTT. Translated: CASRNPSARAQYF.

The chain joins TRBV10-3 to TRBJ1-1; the D is unclear. Germline CDR1 reads ENHRY; CDR2 reads SYGVKD. The CDR3 runs to 11 residues. V was trimmed by 0 bases and J by 4 bases, leaving 0 bases between them. CDR3 sequence (DNA): TGTGCCATCAGTGAGTCCACTGAAGCTTTCTTT. Translation: CAISESTEAFF.

V and J are TRBV25-1 and TRBJ1-2; D is uncertain. CDR1 MGHDK and CDR2 SYGVNS come from the germline V gene. V was cut by 2 bases and J by 8 bases, with 12 bases left in between. The CDR3 runs 13 residues. As DNA, the CDR3 is TGTGCCAGCAGTGAAGGGGTTTCCTACGGCTACACCTTC. Its protein product is CASSEGVSYGYTF.

This chain joins TRBV15 and TRBJ2-7, with 7 bases aligning to TRBD2. This CDR3 has 16 amino acids. The germline V gene has CDR1 LNHNV and CDR2 YYDKDF (reference sequence). J lost 6 bases, V lost 1 base, and 12 bases had no gene match. The CDR3 sequence is CATSRGRLREGREQYF. The CDR3 coding sequence is TGTGCCACCAGCAGAGGGCGGTTGAGGGAGGGTCGCGAGCAGTACTTC.

This clone occurred once. This rearrangement joins TRBV6-1 to TRBJ1-4, with D tentatively TRBD1 (5 bases). Trimming removed 2 bases from V and 7 bases from J, with 5 bases in between. Germline lookup yields CDR1 MNHNS and CDR2 SASEGT. The CDR3 has 12 amino acids. As DNA, the CDR3 is TGTGCCAGCAGTGAAAGGGGTGAAAAACTGTTTTTT. Translated, it gives CASSERGEKLFF.

V is TRBV7-3 and J is TRBJ2-3; 14 bases are a match to TRBD2. Germline loops: CDR1 SGHTA, CDR2 FQGTGA. This CDR3 is built from 17 residues. V shed 5 bases, J shed 5 bases, and the junction held 9 bases outside the gene matches. CDR3 DNA sequence: TGTGCCAGCAGCCCGGGGACTAGCGGGAGTAAGGAAGATACGCAGTATTTT. Protein: CASSPGTSGSKEDTQYF.

The V call is TRBV5-1, the J call TRBJ2-2, with D perhaps TRBD2 (5 bases). V was cut by 3 bases and J by 3 bases, with 9 bases left in between. Germline V gene sequence: CDR1 SGHRS, CDR2 YFSETQ. The CDR3 is 14 amino acids. CDR3 amino acids: CASSSSEDTGELFF. For the CDR3, the DNA is TGCGCCAGCAGCTCCTCGGAGGACACCGGGGAGCTGTTTTTT.

This chain connects TRBV5-1 to TRBJ2-7; tentatively, D is TRBD2 (6 bases). Per the germline V gene, CDR1 is SGHRS and CDR2 is YFSETQ. The CDR3 sequence is 13 residues long. The V gene lost 4 bases and the J gene lost 2 bases, with 10 bases spanning the gap. CDR3: CASSMDYTYEQYF. In nucleotides, the CDR3 is TGCGCCAGCAGCATGGACTACACCTACGAGCAGTACTTC.

The CDR3 sequence: CASSYRGEGTDTQYF. The CDR3 nucleotides read TGTGCCAGCAGTTATAGGGGGGAAGGCACAGATACGCAGTATTTT. The rearrangement links TRBV6-6 to TRBJ2-3; the D gene could be TRBD1 or TRBD2 (6 bases each). Looked up from germline, CDR1 is MNHNY and CDR2 is SVGAGI (reference sequence). V was pared by 3 bases and J by 1 base, with 11 bases between. CDR3 length: 15 amino acids.

The chain links TRBV7-6 to TRBJ1-4; TRBD1 aligns across 7 bases. Germline CDR1 and CDR2: SGHVS and FNYEAQ. V was clipped by 5 bases and J by 3 bases; unmatched bases: 12. The CDR3 contains 17 residues. The CDR3 nucleotides read TGTGCCAGCAGCCCCCAGACAGGGATGGGGGCTAATGAAAAACTGTTTTTT. Translated: CASSPQTGMGANEKLFF. Based on the CDR3 plus reference TRBV7-6 and TRBJ1-4, the full variable domain is GAGVSQSPRYKVTKRGQDVALRCDPISGHVSLYWYRQALGQGPEFLTYFNYEAQQDKSGLPNDRFSAERPEGSISTLTIQRTEQRDSAMYRCASSPQTGMGANEKLFFGSGTQLSVL.

The chain joins TRBV6-5 to TRBJ1-1; D uncertain. Germline V CDR1 and CDR2: MNHEY, SVGAGI. Trimming shortened V by 4 bases and J by 5 bases, and 8 bases separated the two germline ends. This CDR3 contains 12 residues. In DNA, the CDR3 is TGTGCCAGCAGTTCCTGGCGGACTGAAGCTTTCTTT. It specifies CASSSWRTEAFF.

This clone was counted a single time. The rearrangement joins TRBV30 to TRBJ1-2; possibly TRBD1 for D (6 bases). Germline CDR1 reads GTSNPN; CDR2 reads SVGIG (reference sequence). The CDR3 consists of 13 residues. Deletions cut 8 bases from V and 4 bases from J, with 17 bases between. Written as DNA, the CDR3 is TGTGCCGGCAGCCTGGACAGCGGCTATGGCTACACCTTC. Encoded protein: CAGSLDSGYGYTF.

The V gene is TRBV7-3, the J gene TRBJ2-7, with D possibly TRBD2 on 6 matching bases. The V gene lost 5 bases and the J gene lost 2 bases, with 13 bases spanning the gap. The CDR3 runs to 14 residues. From germline, CDR1 is SGHTA and CDR2 FQGTGA. Here the CDR3 reads CASSIGAGPYEQYF. DNA of the CDR3: TGTGCCAGCAGCATTGGAGCGGGCCCCTACGAGCAGTACTTC.

The chain is built from TRBV11-2 and TRBJ2-4; either TRBD1 or TRBD2 may supply D (5 bases each). This CDR3 contains 15 residues. The V end lost 5 bases, the J end lost 7 bases, and 18 bases lay between the germline ends. Per germline, CDR1 SGHAT and CDR2 FQNNGV. CDR3 bases: TGTGCCAGCAGCCCTCCGCCAGCAGGGAGTAACATTCAGTACTTC. This encodes CASSPPPAGSNIQYF.

The chain recombines TRBV19 with TRBJ2-1, with 8 bases lining up with TRBD2. The CDR3 is made up of 19 amino acids. J was trimmed by 1 base and V by 3 bases; bases with no gene match: 14. Per germline, CDR1 LNHDA and CDR2 SQIVND (reference sequence). CDR3 coding DNA: TGTGCCAGTAGTATTCCGACAAAGACTAGCGATCGGTCCTACAATGAGCAGTTCTTC. This codes for CASSIPTKTSDRSYNEQFF.

This chain joins TRBV4-1 and TRBJ2-5; 12 nucleotides match TRBD2. Germline CDR1 reads MGHRA; CDR2 reads YSYEKL. CDR3 length: 16 residues. Trimming took 3 bases from V and 2 from J; bases not matched to a gene: 4. CDR3 sequence: CASSHPTSGGQETQYF. CDR3 sequence (DNA): TGCGCCAGCAGCCACCCGACTAGCGGGGGACAAGAGACCCAGTACTTC.

The J gene is TRBJ2-2, the V gene TRBV3-1 (or the pseudogene TRBV3-2); D could derive from TRBD1 or TRBD2 (5 bases each). CDR3 length: 12 residues. The germline V gene has CDR1 LGHDT and CDR2 YNNKEL (reference sequence). V was shortened by 0 bases and J by 12 bases, with 8 bases between the two germline ends. The CDR3 DNA reads TGTGCCAGCAGCCAAGACAGGGACCAGCTGTTTTTT. It is translated as CASSQDRDQLFF.

The rearrangement joins TRBV11-2 to TRBJ1-4; D is unresolved. V was shortened by 1 base and J by 0 bases, with 6 bases between the two germline ends. This CDR3 has 15 residues. The germline CDR1 and CDR2 sequences are SGHAT and FQNNGV. DNA for the CDR3: TGTGCCAGCAGCTTAGCGCAAACAACTAATGAAAAACTGTTTTTT. Amino acid sequence: CASSLAQTTNEKLFF.

V usage is TRBV7-9 and J usage is TRBJ2-7; D is ambiguous. The CDR3 is 11 amino acids. Germline CDR1 and CDR2: SEHNR and FQNEAQ (reference sequence). V was cut by 5 bases and J by 5 bases, with 7 bases left in between. The CDR3 loop reads CASSPVDEQYF. CDR3 nucleotide sequence: TGTGCCAGCAGCCCAGTGGACGAGCAGTACTTC.

The rearrangement uses TRBV4-1 and TRBJ1-1, with D hard to call. The V end lost 0 bases, the J end lost 3 bases, and 5 bases lay between the germline ends. Germline V gene sequence: CDR1 MGHRA, CDR2 YSYEKL. The CDR3 extends over 13 amino acids. Written as DNA, the CDR3 is TGCGCCAGCAGCCAAGAGGTCCACACTGAAGCTTTCTTT. Protein product: CASSQEVHTEAFF.

This chain uses TRBV18 with TRBJ2-7, with D possibly TRBD1 on 5 matching bases. Trimming stripped 4 bases from V and 5 bases from J, with 12 bases between. The CDR3 loop spans 13 amino acids. CDR1 KGHSH and CDR2 LQKENI come from the germline V gene. CDR3: CASSHGQGHEQYF. The CDR3 DNA is TGTGCCAGCTCACACGGCCAGGGCCACGAGCAGTACTTC.

The J gene is TRBJ1-2, the V gene TRBV27; 7 bases agree with TRBD1. Germline lookup yields CDR1 MNHEY and CDR2 SMNVEV (reference sequence). The CDR3 covers 15 residues. V gave up 0 bases and J gave up 2 bases; unmatched junction bases: 3. The CDR3 DNA reads as TGTGCCAGCAGTTTATCTTTGACAGGGAACTATGGCTACACCTTC. Translated, it gives CASSLSLTGNYGYTF.